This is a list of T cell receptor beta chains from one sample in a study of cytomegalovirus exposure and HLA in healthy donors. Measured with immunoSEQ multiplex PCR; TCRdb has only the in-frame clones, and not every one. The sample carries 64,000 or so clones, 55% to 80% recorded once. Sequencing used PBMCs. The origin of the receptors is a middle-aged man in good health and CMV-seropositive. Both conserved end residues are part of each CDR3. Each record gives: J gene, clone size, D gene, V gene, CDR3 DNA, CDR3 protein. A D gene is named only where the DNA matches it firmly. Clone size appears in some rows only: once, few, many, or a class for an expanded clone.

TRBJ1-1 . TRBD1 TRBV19 TGTGCCAGTATTCCCGGACAGGGGAGGTCTGAAGCTTTCTTT CASIPGQGRSEAFF
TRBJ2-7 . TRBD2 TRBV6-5 TGTGCCAGCAGTTACTCGGGGAGGGGCGACTACGAGCAGTACTTC CASSYSGRGDYEQYF
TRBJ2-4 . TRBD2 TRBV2 TGTGCCAGCAGCAGAGCGGGAACCCAAAACATTCAGTACTTC CASSRAGTQNIQYF
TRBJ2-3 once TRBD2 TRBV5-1 TGCGCCAGCAGCCCCGGACTAGCGGGAGGAACAGATACGCAGTATTTT CASSPGLAGGTDTQYF
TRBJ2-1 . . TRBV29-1 TGCAGCGCCCCAGGGGAGGGCGGGAGTTCATACAATGAGCAGTTCTTC CSAPGEGGSSYNEQFF
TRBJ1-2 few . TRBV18 TGTGCCAGCTCACAGGGTCGCCGGGAAAGAATCGGATATGGCTACACCTTC CASSQGRRERIGYGYTF
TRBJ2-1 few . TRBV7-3 TGTGCCAGCAGCTTAATTACGGAGAGGGTTGAGCAGTTCTTC CASSLITERVEQFF
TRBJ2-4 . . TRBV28 TGTGCCAGCGCCCCTCAGATCGGGGGGCGTAACATTCAGTACTTC CASAPQIGGRNIQYF
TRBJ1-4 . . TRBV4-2 TGTGCCAGCAGCCAAGGGCCGGGCGCGGGAACTAATGAAAAACTGTTTTTT CASSQGPGAGTNEKLFF
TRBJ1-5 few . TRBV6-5 TGTGCCAGCAGTGACGACAGATCCAATCAGCCCCAGCATTTT CASSDDRSNQPQHF
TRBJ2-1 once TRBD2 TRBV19 TGTGCCAGTAGTTTCTCCGGCGGGAGGAACCAATACAATGAGCAGTTCTTC CASSFSGGRNQYNEQFF
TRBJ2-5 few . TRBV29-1 TGCAGCGTTCAACAGGGTGGAGAGACCCAGTACTTC CSVQQGGETQYF
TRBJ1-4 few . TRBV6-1 TGTGCCAGCAGTGACCCACAGGGATTGGGTGAAAAACTGTTTTTT CASSDPQGLGEKLFF
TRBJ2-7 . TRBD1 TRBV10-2 TGCGCCTCCCGGGAGACAGGGGTACCCTACGAGCAGTACTTC CASRETGVPYEQYF
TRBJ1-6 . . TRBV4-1 TGCGCCAGCAGCCAAGATCAGGGAAACTCCTATAATTCACCCCTCCACTTT CASSQDQGNSYNSPLHF
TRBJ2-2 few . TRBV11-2 TGTGCCAGCAGCCTCCGGACCGATACAGGCGGGGAGCTGTTTTTT CASSLRTDTGGELFF
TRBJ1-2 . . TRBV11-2 TGTGCCAGCAGCTTGTTGCAGGGATATGGCTACACCTTC CASSLLQGYGYTF
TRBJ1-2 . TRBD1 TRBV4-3 TGCGCCAGCAGCCAGGGACAGGGGGCGGTTGGCTACACCTTC CASSQGQGAVGYTF
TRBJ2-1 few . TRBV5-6 TGTGCCAGCAGCTTGGAACAGCACTCCTACAATGAGCAGTTCTTC CASSLEQHSYNEQFF
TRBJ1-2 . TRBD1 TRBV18 TGTGCCAGCTCACCAGGACAGGGGTATGGCTACACCTTC CASSPGQGYGYTF
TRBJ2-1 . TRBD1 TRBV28 TGTGCCAGCGCATTGGGACAGAATCACAATGAGCAGTTCTTC CASALGQNHNEQFF
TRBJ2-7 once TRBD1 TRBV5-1 TGCGCCAGCAGCTTGGATGGGACAGGGTACGGGGAGCAGTACTTC CASSLDGTGYGEQYF
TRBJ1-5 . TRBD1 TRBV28 TGTGCCAGCAGTCCAGGACAGGGGACTAATCAGCCCCAGCATTTT CASSPGQGTNQPQHF
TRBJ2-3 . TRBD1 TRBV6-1 TGTGCCAGCAGTGAAGCCACAGGGGCGACCTCCACAGATACGCAGTATTTT CASSEATGATSTDTQYF
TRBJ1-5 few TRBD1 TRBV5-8 TGTGCCAGCAGCCACCACAGGGGAACTCAGCCCCAGCATTTT CASSHHRGTQPQHF
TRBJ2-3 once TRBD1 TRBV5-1 TGCGCCAGCAGCTCGGGGACAGCAACGGGGACAGATACGCAGTATTTT CASSSGTATGTDTQYF
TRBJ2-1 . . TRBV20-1 TGCAGTGCTTCAGACAACAATGAGCAGTTCTTC CSASDNNEQFF
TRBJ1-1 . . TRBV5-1 TGCGCCAGCACAATCGCGGTAGGGGTTGCCACTGAAGCTTTCTTT CASTIAVGVATEAFF
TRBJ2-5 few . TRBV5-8 TGTGCCAGCAGAAACCGAGGTGGTGGAGAGACCCAGTACTTC CASRNRGGGETQYF
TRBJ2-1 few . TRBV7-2 TGTGCCAGCAGCTCGATGACTGGAACCTACAATGAGCAGTTCTTC CASSSMTGTYNEQFF
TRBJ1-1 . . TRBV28 TGTGCCAGCAGTTTACTGGGGGGGACTGAAGCTTTCTTT CASSLLGGTEAFF
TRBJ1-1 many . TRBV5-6 TGTGCCAGCAGCTTGGTGGGCAGTCCGAACACTGAAGCTTTCTTT CASSLVGSPNTEAFF
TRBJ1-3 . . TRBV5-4 TGTGCCAGCTCCTTGAGAACTGGAAACACCATATATTTT CASSLRTGNTIYF
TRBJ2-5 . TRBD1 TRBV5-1 TGCGCCAGCAGCCTGACAGGGCTAGAGACCCAGTACTTC CASSLTGLETQYF
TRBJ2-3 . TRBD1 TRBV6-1 TGTGCCAGCAGTCGGGACAGAGGCACAGATACGCAGTATTTT CASSRDRGTDTQYF
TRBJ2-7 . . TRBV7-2 TGTGCCAGCAGCTTAGTAGCTGAATACGAGCAGTACTTC CASSLVAEYEQYF
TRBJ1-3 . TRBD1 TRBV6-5 TGTGCCAGCAGTCCAGGGACAGGGACTGGAAACACCATATATTTT CASSPGTGTGNTIYF
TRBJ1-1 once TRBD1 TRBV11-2 TGTGCCAGCAGCTTAGATCGGGGACAGAAGGCTGAAGCTTTCTTT CASSLDRGQKAEAFF
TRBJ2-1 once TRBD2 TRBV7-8 TGTGCCAGCAGCTTAGCCCTAGCGGGAGAGGGTAATGAGCAGTTCTTC CASSLALAGEGNEQFF
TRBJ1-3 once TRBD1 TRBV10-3 TGTGCCATCAGTGATGACAGGGCAATCTCTGGAAACACCATATATTTT CAISDDRAISGNTIYF
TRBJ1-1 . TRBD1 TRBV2 TGTGCCAGCAGTCGAGACAGGGGCACTGAAGCTTTCTTT CASSRDRGTEAFF